These T cell receptor beta chains were read from a single sample in a study of blood T cell repertoires in COVID-19. The assay was immunoSEQ multiplex PCR, and TCRdb's table has in-frame clones only and misses some. The repertoire holds 45,000 or so clones, approximately 85% seen once, with 31% in the top ten. The source material was peripheral blood. The receptors here all came from a woman aged 80 or older with acute or convalescent COVID-19. Both conserved end residues are part of each CDR3. The order of the fields is CDR3 protein, CDR3 DNA, clone size, D gene, V gene, J gene. A D gene is named only where the DNA matches it firmly. Part of the rows lack a size; the others show once, few, many or a class for expanded clones.

CASSEASGLGNTIYF	TGTGCCAGCAGTGAAGCGAGCGGCCTCGGAAACACCATATATTTT	.	.	TRBV6-1	TRBJ1-3
CATAPRNEQFF	TGTGCCACCGCCCCTCGGAATGAGCAGTTCTTC	.	.	TRBV12-3/TRBV12-4	TRBJ2-1
CASSPRPGLAVSGGLLFF	TGTGCCAGCAGTCCGAGACCGGGACTAGCGGTTTCGGGGGGTCTTTTGTTCTTC	few	TRBD2	TRBV6-6	TRBJ2-1
CASSALGLLANTGELFF	TGTGCCAGCAGTGCCCTCGGCTTATTAGCTAACACCGGGGAGCTGTTTTTT	.	.	TRBV6-4	TRBJ2-2
CASSYSRQSYTEAFF	TGTGCCAGCAGTTACTCTCGACAGAGTTACACTGAAGCTTTCTTT	once	.	TRBV6-2/TRBV6-3	TRBJ1-1
CASSLGSASDEQFF	TGTGCCAGCAGCTTAGGATCGGCCAGCGATGAGCAGTTCTTC	few	.	TRBV11-3	TRBJ2-1
CASIWGTAETGELFF	TGTGCCAGCATATGGGGGACAGCGGAAACCGGGGAGCTGTTTTTT	.	TRBD1	TRBV2	TRBJ2-2
CASSYRRGQETQYF	TGTGCCAGCAGTTACCGGCGGGGCCAAGAGACCCAGTACTTC	.	.	TRBV6-5	TRBJ2-5
CASRRGGAEETQYF	TGTGCCAGCAGACGCGGGGGGGCTGAAGAGACCCAGTACTTC	.	TRBD2	TRBV7-2	TRBJ2-5
CAWRGGGSGQYF	TGTGCCTGGAGAGGGGGGGGGTCCGGGCAGTACTTC	once	.	TRBV30	TRBJ2-7
CAWSVQAGIKGEQFF	TGTGCCTGGAGTGTACAAGCGGGGATAAAGGGTGAGCAGTTCTTC	.	TRBD2	TRBV30	TRBJ2-1
CASSGQGPDSPLHF	TGTGCCAGCAGTGGACAGGGGCCGGATTCACCCCTCCACTTT	.	TRBD1	TRBV28	TRBJ1-6
CASSLRLAGSTDTQYF	TGTGCCAGCAGTTTACGACTAGCGGGTAGCACAGATACGCAGTATTTT	.	TRBD2	TRBV27	TRBJ2-3
CASSPRDRGNEKLFF	TGTGCCAGCAGCCCTCGGGACAGGGGGAATGAAAAACTGTTTTTT	few	TRBD1	TRBV13	TRBJ1-4
CAISTTGRGAYEQYF	TGTGCCATCTCGACCACGGGCAGGGGAGCCTACGAGCAGTACTTC	.	.	TRBV6-5	TRBJ2-7
CASSQDSSPEQFF	TGCGCCAGCAGCCAAGATTCGTCCCCTGAGCAGTTCTTC	.	.	TRBV4-1	TRBJ2-1
CATSSGQGLTEAFF	TGTGCCACGAGTTCGGGACAGGGGCTGACTGAAGCTTTCTTT	.	TRBD1	TRBV10-3	TRBJ1-1
CASSQLSEDQPQHF	TGTGCCAGCAGCCAATTGTCGGAGGATCAGCCCCAGCATTTT	.	.	TRBV16	TRBJ1-5
CASSPGGGSMNTEAFF	TGTGCCAGCAGCCCGGGCGGGGGCTCCATGAACACTGAAGCTTTCTTT	.	.	TRBV5-4	TRBJ1-1
CASSTRLYGYTF	TGTGCCAGTAGTACCAGACTCTATGGCTACACCTTC	.	.	TRBV19	TRBJ1-2
CASSRYSSGSPNEQFF	TGTGCCAGCTCACGGTACTCTAGCGGGAGTCCGAATGAGCAGTTCTTC	.	TRBD2	TRBV18	TRBJ2-1
CASIGRLVTDTQYF	TGTGCCAGTATCGGGAGATTGGTAACAGATACGCAGTATTTT	.	.	TRBV19	TRBJ2-3
CATSSLPDQGGNTIYF	TGTGCCACCAGCAGCCTGCCCGACCAGGGTGGAAACACCATATATTTT	.	.	TRBV15	TRBJ1-3
CASFGLAEKGSYNEQFF	TGCGCCAGCTTCGGTCTAGCCGAAAAAGGCTCCTACAATGAGCAGTTCTTC	.	.	TRBV5-1	TRBJ2-1
CASSKGQGNTEAFF	TGTGCCAGTAGTAAGGGACAGGGGAACACTGAAGCTTTCTTT	.	TRBD1	TRBV19	TRBJ1-1
CASSQDSSVGRELFF	TGTGCCAGCAGCCAAGATTCCTCCGTGGGCCGGGAGCTGTTTTTT	.	.	TRBV3-1/TRBV3-2	TRBJ2-2
CSAPQQGQSYNEQFF	TGCAGCGCCCCCCAACAGGGACAGTCCTACAATGAGCAGTTCTTC	.	TRBD1	TRBV29-1	TRBJ2-1
CASSLTENTEAFF	TGTGCCAGCAGCTTAACAGAGAACACTGAAGCTTTCTTT	.	.	TRBV7-2	TRBJ1-1
CAATGTGNTGELFF	TGTGCCGCCACCGGGACAGGGAACACCGGGGAGCTGTTTTTT	.	TRBD1	TRBV6-6	TRBJ2-2
CAWRSGTGELFF	TGTGCCTGGAGAAGCGGTACCGGGGAGCTGTTTTTT	.	.	TRBV30	TRBJ2-2
CAWSFGELNNEQFF	TGTGCCTGGAGTTTCGGGGAATTAAACAATGAGCAGTTCTTC	.	.	TRBV30	TRBJ2-1
CASKGDRLNTGELFF	TGTGCCAGCAAAGGAGACAGGCTGAACACCGGGGAGCTGTTTTTT	.	.	TRBV2	TRBJ2-2
CASSQEQGSYNEQFF	TGTGCCAGCAGCCAAGAGCAGGGCTCCTACAATGAGCAGTTCTTC	.	.	TRBV4-2	TRBJ2-1
CASSENSMNYGYTF	TGTGCCAGCAGTGAAAACAGTATGAACTATGGCTACACCTTC	.	.	TRBV6-1	TRBJ1-2
CAWGLMGGINIQYF	TGTGCCTGGGGTCTCATGGGGGGAATTAACATTCAGTACTTC	.	.	TRBV30	TRBJ2-4
CASSLGAPTYEQYF	TGTGCCAGCAGTTTGGGGGCCCCGACCTACGAGCAGTACTTC	.	.	TRBV28	TRBJ2-7
CATSRDSPGQGFSGNTIYF	TGTGCCACCAGCAGAGATTCCCCGGGACAGGGGTTCTCTGGAAACACCATATATTTT	.	TRBD1	TRBV15	TRBJ1-3
CASSPGGQGGIQYF	TGTGCCAGCTCACCAGGTGGACAGGGGGGCATTCAGTACTTC	.	TRBD1	TRBV18	TRBJ2-4
CASSPISGSLRETQYF	TGTGCCAGCAGTCCCATTAGCGGGAGTTTACGAGAGACCCAGTACTTC	once	TRBD2	TRBV28	TRBJ2-5
CASSLPPGANTEAFF	TGTGCCAGCAGCTTACCACCCGGAGCAAACACTGAAGCTTTCTTT	.	.	TRBV7-8	TRBJ1-1
CATSKQGNQPQHF	TGTGCCACCAGCAAGCAGGGTAATCAGCCCCAGCATTTT	.	.	TRBV15	TRBJ1-5